The clone carrying this T cell receptor (beta chain) was seen more than once but under ten times. Other DNA sequences from this sample encode an identical CDR3 as well. The data were obtained in a study of blood T cell repertoires in COVID-19. Study-level information: Acute and convalescent COVID-19 specimens originated in the United States, Italy and Spain. The cDNA or gDNA used as material had been derived from T cells, B-cell-depleted T cells, or PBMCs.

As handled by the study authors: Amplification of reference gene primers was used by the study to estimate nucleated cell counts. The protocol was immunoSEQ multiplex PCR, while the TCRdb copy is restricted to in-frame clones and leaves out a portion. That table is the source of V, J and clone size, and D and trimming were worked out from the DNA. Altogether 130,000 to 150,000 clones are present, around three quarters being singletons, with the ten largest covering less than 4.5%. Germline CDR1 is SGHTA and CDR2 is FQGNSA. The J segment lost 3 bases and the V segment lost 4 bases, leaving 2 bases of the junction unmatched. The CDR3 consists of 13 residues.

The material sequenced was peripheral blood. The gene calls are TRBV7-2 and TRBJ1-1; 7 positions match TRBD1. The clonotype was recovered from a man between 60 and 75 years old with acute or convalescent COVID-19. In DNA form, the CDR3 reads TGTGCCAGCAGCTCGCAGGGGGACACTGAAGCTTTCTTT. As protein: CASSSQGDTEAFF.